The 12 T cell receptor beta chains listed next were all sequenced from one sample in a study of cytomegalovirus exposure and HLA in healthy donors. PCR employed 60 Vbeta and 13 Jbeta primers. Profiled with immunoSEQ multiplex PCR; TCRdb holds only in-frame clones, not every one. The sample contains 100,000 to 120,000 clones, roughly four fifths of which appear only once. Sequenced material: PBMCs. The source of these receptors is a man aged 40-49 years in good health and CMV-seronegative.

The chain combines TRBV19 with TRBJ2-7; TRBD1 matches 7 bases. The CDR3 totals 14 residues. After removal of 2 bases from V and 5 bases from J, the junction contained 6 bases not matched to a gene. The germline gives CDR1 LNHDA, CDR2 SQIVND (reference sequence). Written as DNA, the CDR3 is TGTGCCAGTAGTATACCGGGACAGACAAACGAGCAGTACTTC. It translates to CASSIPGQTNEQYF.

The chain's CDR3 is CASSLVPDRATYEQYF. The CDR3 DNA follows: TGTGCCAGCAGCTTAGTGCCGGACAGGGCTACCTACGAGCAGTACTTC. The chain is built from TRBV7-2 and TRBJ2-7; 8 bases match TRBD1. Germline trimming cut 1 base from V and 2 bases from J; bases unmatched to any gene: 7. Germline assignment: CDR1 SGHTA and CDR2 FQGNSA. This CDR3 is built from 16 residues. Full variable domain (rest looked up from reference TRBV7-2 and TRBJ2-7): GAGVSQSPSNKVTEKGKDVELRCDPISGHTALYWYRQSLGQGLEFLIYFQGNSAPDKSGLPSDRFSAERTGGSVSTLTIQRTQQEDSAVYLCASSLVPDRATYEQYFGPGTRLTVT.

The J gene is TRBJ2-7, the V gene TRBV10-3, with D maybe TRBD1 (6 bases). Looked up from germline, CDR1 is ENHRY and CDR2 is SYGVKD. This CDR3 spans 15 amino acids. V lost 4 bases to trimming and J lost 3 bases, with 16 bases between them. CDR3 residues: CAISGTKGDFYEQYF. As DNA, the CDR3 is TGTGCCATCAGTGGGACCAAGGGGGATTTCTACGAGCAGTACTTC.

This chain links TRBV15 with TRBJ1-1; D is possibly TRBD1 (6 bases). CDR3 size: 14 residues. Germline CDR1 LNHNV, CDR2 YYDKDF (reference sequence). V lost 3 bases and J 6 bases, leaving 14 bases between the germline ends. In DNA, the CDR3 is TGTGCCACCAGCAGTTTCAGAGGGGGGGCTGAAGCTTTCTTT. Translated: CATSSFRGGAEAFF.

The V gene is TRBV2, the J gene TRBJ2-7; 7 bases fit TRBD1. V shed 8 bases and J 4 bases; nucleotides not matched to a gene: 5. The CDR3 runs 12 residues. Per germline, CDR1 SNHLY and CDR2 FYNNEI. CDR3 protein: CASSGQLYEQYF. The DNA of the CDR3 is TGTGCCAGCTCGGGACAGTTATACGAGCAGTACTTC.

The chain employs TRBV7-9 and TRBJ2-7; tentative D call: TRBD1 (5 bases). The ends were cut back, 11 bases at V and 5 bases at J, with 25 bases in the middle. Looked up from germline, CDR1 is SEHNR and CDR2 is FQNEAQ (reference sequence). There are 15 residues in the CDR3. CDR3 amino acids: CAGSDLRWGGHEQYF. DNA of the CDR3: TGTGCCGGATCCGACCTTCGTTGGGGCGGCCACGAGCAGTACTTC.

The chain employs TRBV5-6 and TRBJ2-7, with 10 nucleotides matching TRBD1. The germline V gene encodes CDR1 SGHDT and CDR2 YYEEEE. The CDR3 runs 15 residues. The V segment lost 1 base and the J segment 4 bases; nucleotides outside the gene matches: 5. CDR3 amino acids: CASSLYGTGVYEQYF. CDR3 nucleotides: TGTGCCAGCAGCTTGTACGGGACAGGGGTTTACGAGCAGTACTTC. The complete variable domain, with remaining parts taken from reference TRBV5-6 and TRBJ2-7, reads DAGVTQSPTHLIKTRGQQVTLRCSPKSGHDTVSWYQQALGQGPQFIFQYYEEEERQRGNFPDRFSGHQFPNYSSELNVNALLLGDSALYLCASSLYGTGVYEQYFGPGTRLTVT.

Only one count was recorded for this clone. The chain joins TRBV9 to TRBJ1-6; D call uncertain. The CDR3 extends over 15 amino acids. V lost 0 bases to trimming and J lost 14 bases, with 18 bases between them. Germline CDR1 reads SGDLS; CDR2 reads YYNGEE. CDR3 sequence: CASSVDYRTTVALHF. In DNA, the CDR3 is TGTGCCAGCAGCGTAGACTATCGAACAACGGTGGCCCTCCACTTT.

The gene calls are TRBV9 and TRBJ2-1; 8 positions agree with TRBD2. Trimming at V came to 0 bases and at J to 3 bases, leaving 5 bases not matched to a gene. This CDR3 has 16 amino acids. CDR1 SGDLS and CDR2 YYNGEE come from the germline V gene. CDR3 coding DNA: TGTGCCAGCAGCGTAGGGGGACTAGGAGGCTACAATGAGCAGTTCTTC. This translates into CASSVGGLGGYNEQFF.

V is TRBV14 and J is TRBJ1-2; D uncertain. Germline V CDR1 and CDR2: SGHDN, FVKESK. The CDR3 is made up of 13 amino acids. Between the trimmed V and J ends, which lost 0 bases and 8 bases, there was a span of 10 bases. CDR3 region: CASSQDASWGYTF. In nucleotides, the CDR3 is TGTGCCAGCAGCCAAGACGCGAGTTGGGGCTACACCTTC.

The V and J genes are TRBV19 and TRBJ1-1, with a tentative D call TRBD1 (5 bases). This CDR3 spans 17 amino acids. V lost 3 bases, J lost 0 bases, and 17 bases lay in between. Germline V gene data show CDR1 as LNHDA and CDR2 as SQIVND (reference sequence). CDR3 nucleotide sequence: TGTGCCAGTAGTATGACGGACTGGGGACTTCTGAACACTGAAGCTTTCTTT. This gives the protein CASSMTDWGLLNTEAFF.

The CDR3 coding sequence is TGTGCCAGCAGTGATTGGCAGGGTCACGAAAAACTGTTTTTT. It specifies CASSDWQGHEKLFF. The chain has TRBV6-1 and TRBJ1-4; D is possibly TRBD1 (5 bases). V gave up 3 bases and J gave up 8 bases, with 13 bases separating them. The CDR3 contains 14 residues. CDR1 is MNHNS, CDR2 SASEGT, per germline.